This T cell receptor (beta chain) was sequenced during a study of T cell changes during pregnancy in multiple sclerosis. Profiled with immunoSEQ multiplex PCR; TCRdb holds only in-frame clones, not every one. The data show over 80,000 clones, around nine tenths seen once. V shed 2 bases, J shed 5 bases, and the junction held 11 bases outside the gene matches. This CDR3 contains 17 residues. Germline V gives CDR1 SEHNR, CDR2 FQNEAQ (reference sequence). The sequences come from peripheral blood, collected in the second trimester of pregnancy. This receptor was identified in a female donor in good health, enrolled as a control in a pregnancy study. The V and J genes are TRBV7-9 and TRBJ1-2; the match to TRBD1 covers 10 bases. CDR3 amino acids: CASSLFGTGDRVYGYTF. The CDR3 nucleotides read TGTGCCAGCAGCTTATTCGGGACAGGGGACAGGGTTTATGGCTACACCTTC.